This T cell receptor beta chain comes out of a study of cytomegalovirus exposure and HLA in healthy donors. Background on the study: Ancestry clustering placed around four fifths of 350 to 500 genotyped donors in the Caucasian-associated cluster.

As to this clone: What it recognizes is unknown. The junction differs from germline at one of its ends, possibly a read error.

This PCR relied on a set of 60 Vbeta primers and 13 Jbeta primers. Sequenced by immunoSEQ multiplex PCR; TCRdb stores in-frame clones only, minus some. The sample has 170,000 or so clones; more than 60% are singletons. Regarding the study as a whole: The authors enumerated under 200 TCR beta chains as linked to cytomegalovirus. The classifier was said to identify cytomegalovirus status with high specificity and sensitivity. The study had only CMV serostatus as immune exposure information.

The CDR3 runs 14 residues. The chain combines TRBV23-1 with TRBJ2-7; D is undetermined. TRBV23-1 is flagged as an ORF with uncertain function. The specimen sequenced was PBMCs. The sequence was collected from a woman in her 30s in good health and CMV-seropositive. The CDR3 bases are TGCGCCAGCAGTCAATTCCTCATCCAGCGTGAGCCGTACTTC. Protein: CASSQFLIQREPYF.